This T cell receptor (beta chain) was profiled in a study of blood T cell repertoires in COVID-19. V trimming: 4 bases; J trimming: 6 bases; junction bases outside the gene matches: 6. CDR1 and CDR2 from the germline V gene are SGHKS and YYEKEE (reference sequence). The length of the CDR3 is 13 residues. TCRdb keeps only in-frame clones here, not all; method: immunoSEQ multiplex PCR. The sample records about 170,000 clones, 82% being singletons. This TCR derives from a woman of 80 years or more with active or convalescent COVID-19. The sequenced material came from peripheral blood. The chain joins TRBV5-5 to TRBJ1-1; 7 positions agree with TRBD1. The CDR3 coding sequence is TGTGCCAGCAGCAAAGTGACAGGGCCTGAAGCTTTCTTT. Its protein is CASSKVTGPEAFF.